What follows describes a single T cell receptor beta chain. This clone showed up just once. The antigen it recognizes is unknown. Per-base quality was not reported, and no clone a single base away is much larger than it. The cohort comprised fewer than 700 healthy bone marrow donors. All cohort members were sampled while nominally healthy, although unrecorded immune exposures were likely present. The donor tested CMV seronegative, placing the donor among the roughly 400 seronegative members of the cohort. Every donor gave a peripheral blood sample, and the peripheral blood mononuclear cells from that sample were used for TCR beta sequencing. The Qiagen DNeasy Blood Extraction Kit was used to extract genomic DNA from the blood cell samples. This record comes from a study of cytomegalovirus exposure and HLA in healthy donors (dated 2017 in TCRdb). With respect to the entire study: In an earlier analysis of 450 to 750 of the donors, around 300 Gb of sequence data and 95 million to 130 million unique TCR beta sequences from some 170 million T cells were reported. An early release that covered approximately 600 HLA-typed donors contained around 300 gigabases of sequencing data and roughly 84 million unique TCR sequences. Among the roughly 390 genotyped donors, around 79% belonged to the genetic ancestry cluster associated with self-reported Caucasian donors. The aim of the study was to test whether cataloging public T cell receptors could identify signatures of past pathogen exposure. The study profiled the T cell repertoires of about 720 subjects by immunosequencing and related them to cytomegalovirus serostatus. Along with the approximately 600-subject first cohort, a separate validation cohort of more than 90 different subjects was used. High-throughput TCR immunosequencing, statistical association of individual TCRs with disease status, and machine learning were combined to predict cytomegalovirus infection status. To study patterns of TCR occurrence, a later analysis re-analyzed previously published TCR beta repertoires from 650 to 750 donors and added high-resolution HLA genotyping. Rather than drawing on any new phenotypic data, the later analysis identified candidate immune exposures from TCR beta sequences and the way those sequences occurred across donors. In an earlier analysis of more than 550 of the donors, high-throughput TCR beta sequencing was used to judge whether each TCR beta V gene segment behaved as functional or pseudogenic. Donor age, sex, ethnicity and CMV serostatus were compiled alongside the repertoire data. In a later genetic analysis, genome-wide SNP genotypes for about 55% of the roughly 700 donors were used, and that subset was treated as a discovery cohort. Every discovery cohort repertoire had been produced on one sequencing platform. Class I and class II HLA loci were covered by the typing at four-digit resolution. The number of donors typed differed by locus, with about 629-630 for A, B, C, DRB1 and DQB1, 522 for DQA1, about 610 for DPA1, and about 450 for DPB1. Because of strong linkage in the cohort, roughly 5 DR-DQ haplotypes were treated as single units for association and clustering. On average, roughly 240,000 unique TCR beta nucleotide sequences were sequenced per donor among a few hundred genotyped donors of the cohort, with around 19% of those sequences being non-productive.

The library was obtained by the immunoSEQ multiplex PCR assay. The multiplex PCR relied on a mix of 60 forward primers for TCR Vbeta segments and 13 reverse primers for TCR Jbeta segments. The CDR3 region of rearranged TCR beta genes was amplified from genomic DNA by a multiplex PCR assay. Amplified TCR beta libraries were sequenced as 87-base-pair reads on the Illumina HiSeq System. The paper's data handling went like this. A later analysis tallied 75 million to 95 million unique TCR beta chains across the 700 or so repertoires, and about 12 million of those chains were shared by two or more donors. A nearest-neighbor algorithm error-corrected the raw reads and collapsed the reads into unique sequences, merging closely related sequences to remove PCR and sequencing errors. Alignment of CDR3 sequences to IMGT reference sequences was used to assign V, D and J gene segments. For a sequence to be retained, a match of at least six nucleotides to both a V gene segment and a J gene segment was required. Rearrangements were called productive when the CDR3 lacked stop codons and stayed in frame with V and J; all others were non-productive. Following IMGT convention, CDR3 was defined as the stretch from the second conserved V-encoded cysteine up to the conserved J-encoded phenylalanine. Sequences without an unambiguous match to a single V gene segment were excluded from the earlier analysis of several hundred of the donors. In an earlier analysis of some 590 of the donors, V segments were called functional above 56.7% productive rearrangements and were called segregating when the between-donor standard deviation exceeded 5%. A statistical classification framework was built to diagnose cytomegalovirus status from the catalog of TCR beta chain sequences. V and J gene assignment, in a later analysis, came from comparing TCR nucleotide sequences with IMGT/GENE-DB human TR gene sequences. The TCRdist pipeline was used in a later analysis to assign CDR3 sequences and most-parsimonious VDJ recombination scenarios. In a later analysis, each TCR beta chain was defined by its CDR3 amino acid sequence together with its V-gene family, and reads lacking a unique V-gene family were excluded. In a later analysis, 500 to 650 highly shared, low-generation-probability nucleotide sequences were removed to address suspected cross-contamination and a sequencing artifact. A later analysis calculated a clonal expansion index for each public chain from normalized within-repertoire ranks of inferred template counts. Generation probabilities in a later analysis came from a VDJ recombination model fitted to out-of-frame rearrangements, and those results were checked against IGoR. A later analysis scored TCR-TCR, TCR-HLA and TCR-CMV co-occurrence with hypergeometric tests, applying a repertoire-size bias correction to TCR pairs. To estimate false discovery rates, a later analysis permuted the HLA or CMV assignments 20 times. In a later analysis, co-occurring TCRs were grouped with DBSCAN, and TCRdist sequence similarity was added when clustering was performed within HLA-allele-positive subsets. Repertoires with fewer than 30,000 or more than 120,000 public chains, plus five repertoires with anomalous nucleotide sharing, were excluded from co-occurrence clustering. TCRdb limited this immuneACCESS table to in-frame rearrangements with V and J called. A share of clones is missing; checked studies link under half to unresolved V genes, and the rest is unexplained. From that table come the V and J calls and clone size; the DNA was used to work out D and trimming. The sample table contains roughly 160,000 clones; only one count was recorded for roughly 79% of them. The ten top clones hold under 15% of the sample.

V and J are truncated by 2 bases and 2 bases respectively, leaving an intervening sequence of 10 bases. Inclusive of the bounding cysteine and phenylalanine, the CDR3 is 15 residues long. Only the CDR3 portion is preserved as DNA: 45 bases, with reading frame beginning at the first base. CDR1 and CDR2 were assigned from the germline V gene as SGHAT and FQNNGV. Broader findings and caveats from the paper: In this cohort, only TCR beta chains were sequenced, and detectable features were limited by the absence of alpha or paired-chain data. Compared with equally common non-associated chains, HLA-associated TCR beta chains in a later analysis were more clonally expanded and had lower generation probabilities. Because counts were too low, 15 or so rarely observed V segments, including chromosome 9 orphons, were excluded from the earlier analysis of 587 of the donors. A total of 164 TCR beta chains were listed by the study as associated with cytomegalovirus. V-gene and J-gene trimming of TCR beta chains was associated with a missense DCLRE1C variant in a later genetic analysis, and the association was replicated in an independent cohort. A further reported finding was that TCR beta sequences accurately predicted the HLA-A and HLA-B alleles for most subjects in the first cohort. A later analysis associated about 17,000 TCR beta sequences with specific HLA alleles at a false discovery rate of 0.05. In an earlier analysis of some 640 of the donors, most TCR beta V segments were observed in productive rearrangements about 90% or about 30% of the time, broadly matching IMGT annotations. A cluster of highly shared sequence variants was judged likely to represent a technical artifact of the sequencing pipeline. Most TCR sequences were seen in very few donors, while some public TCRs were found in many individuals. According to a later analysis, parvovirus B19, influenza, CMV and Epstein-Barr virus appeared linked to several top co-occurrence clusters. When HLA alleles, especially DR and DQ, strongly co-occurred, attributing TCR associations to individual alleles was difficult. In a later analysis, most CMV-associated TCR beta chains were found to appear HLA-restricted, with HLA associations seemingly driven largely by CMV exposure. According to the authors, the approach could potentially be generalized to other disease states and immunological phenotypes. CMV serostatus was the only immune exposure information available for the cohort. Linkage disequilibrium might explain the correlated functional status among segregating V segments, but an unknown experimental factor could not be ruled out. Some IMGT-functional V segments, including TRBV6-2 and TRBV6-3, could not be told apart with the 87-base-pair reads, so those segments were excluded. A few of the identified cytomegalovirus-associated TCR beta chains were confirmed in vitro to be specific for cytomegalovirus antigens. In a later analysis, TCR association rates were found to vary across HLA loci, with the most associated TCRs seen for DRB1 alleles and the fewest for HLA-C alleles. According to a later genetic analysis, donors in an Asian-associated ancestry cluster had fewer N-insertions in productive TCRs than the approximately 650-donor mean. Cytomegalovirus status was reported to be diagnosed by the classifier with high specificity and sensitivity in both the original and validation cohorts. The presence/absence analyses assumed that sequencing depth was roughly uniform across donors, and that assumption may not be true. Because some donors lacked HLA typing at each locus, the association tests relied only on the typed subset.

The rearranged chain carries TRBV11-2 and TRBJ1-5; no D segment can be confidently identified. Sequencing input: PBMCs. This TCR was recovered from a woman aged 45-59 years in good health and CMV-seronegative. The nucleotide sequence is TGTGCCAGCAGCTTATCGGGTACGGGCAATCAGCCCCAGCATTTT. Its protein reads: CASSLSGTGNQPQHF. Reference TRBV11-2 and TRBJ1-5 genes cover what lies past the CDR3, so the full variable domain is EAGVAQSPRYKIIEKRQSVAFWCNPISGHATLYWYQQILGQGPKLLIQFQNNGVVDDSQLPKDRFSAERLKGVDSTLKIQPAKLEDSAVYLCASSLSGTGNQPQHFGDGTRLSIL.